This TCR beta chain is drawn from a study of tumor-infiltrating lymphocytes in primary liver carcinoma. Study details: Productive TCRbeta read counts per sample ran from roughly 3.3 to 6.8 million and were similar across tissue types.

The germline V gene has CDR1 SNHLY and CDR2 FYNNEI. Between the trimmed V and J ends, which lost 10 bases and 10 bases, there was a span of 14 bases. This CDR3 contains 11 residues. From unsorted bulk tissue weighing 20-30 mg, DNA and RNA were co-extracted. A primer in the constant region served to generate TCR beta cDNA from about 470 ng of total RNA. Three-round nested multiplex PCR performed with slightly modified ARM-PCR produced the TCR beta libraries. In the first two PCR rounds, TRBV1-TRBV30 forward primers were paired with a C-beta reverse primer, and each round lasted around 10 cycles. One entry per CDR3 protein, called by TCRdb with MiXCR from the multiplex PCR reads. The sample contains tens of thousands of distinct CDR3 sequences, almost 80% of which appear only once.

The receptor's source is a woman under 40 with primary liver carcinoma and hepatitis B virus infection. Specimen: liver tumor tissue from sampling region 4. The subset here: tumor region T4, right-lateral pole. This chain joins TRBV2 and TRBJ2-1; D remains ambiguous. The CDR3: CANNRATEQFF. The CDR3, as DNA: TGTGCCAACAATAGGGCTACCGAGCAGTTCTTC.